This is a list of T cell receptor beta chains from one sample in a study of early T cells in non-severe SARS-CoV-2 infection. Via MiXCR, TCRdb re-called the 5' RACE reads, giving one row per CDR3 protein. The sample lists 68,000 or so distinct CDR3 sequences, 10% to 15% seen once, with around 4.5% in the top ten. Sequencing was performed on whole blood. These receptors were collected from an adult who was a healthcare worker with PCR-confirmed SARS-CoV-2 infection or an uninfected control (not recorded which). Both conserved end residues are part of each CDR3. D genes are given only for firm matches. Size tells how often a clone was seen (once, few, many) or the class of an expanded clone, and some rows leave it out.

few	TRBV11-2	TRBJ2-2	NA	CASSQKLPTEYTGELFF	TGTGCCAGCAGCCAAAAATTACCGACAGAATACACCGGGGAGCTGTTTTTT
few	TRBV11-2	TRBJ2-1	TRBD1	CASNHPPLGRGPYNEQFF	TGTGCCAGCAACCACCCCCCCTTGGGCAGGGGGCCCTACAATGAGCAGTTCTTC
many	TRBV20-1	TRBJ1-1	NA	CSASPLMNTEAFF	TGCAGTGCTAGTCCTCTCATGAACACTGAAGCTTTCTTT
many	TRBV7-8	TRBJ2-1	NA	CASSGTTPSSYNEQFF	TGTGCCAGCAGCGGGACGACCCCTAGCTCCTACAATGAGCAGTTCTTC
many	TRBV20-1	TRBJ2-5	TRBD2	CSAPPRGGAGGRQETQYF	TGCAGTGCTCCCCCCAGGGGTGGAGCGGGGGGGCGTCAAGAGACCCAGTACTTC
NA	TRBV6-2/TRBV6-3	TRBJ2-7	NA	CASSYSTGGIRREQYF	TGTGCCAGCAGTTACTCGACTGGGGGTATCAGGAGGGAGCAGTACTTC
few	TRBV5-1	TRBJ1-5	NA	CASSLTYGNQPQHF	TGCGCCAGCAGCTTGACCTACGGCAATCAGCCCCAGCATTTT
NA	TRBV5-1	TRBJ1-3	NA	CASSSEGGSGNTIYF	TGCGCCAGCAGCTCGGAAGGGGGGTCTGGAAACACCATATATTTT
few	TRBV9	TRBJ1-5	NA	CASSVEGQQPQHF	TGTGCCAGCAGCGTAGAGGGGCAGCAGCCCCAGCATTTT
NA	TRBV9	TRBJ1-2	NA	CASSGGFILSLNGYTF	TGTGCCAGCAGCGGGGGGTTTATTTTGAGTTTGAATGGCTACACCTTC
many	TRBV12-3/TRBV12-4	TRBJ2-7	NA	CASMGGLTYEQYF	TGTGCCAGCATGGGGGGTTTGACCTACGAGCAGTACTTC
many	TRBV27	TRBJ2-1	NA	CASSLYQGYNEQFF	TGTGCCAGCAGTTTATACCAAGGGTACAATGAGCAGTTCTTC
many	TRBV2	TRBJ2-5	TRBD1	CASSRDRWETQYF	TGTGCCAGCAGTCGGGACAGGTGGGAGACCCAGTACTTC
many	TRBV5-1	TRBJ2-7	NA	CASSFRQGGYEQYF	TGCGCCAGCAGCTTTCGCCAGGGGGGCTACGAGCAGTACTTC
NA	TRBV5-1	TRBJ2-6	NA	CASSPQGGANVLTF	TGCGCCAGCAGCCCCCAGGGAGGGGCCAACGTCCTGACTTTC
many	TRBV4-1	TRBJ1-5	NA	CASSQVWGSSQPQHF	TGCGCCAGCAGCCAAGTCTGGGGGTCCAGTCAGCCCCAGCATTTT
few	TRBV5-6	TRBJ2-5	TRBD2	CASSSSGGAWETQYF	TGTGCCAGCAGCTCAAGCGGGGGGGCCTGGGAGACCCAGTACTTC
NA	TRBV29-1	TRBJ1-1	TRBD1	CSVDRGITNTEAFF	TGCAGCGTTGACAGGGGGATTACGAACACTGAAGCTTTCTTT
many	TRBV7-6	TRBJ1-4	TRBD1	CASTLMRRGQGGEKLFF	TGTGCCAGCACCTTAATGAGACGGGGACAGGGTGGTGAAAAACTGTTTTTT
NA	TRBV3-1	TRBJ2-1	TRBD2	CASSHGERGINEQFF	TGTGCCAGCAGCCACGGGGAGCGGGGGATCAATGAGCAGTTCTTC
NA	TRBV7-2	TRBJ1-5	NA	CASSSSPDYRGQPQHF	TGTGCCAGCAGCTCGAGCCCGGATTACCGGGGACAGCCCCAGCATTTT
few	TRBV3-1	TRBJ2-1	NA	CASRQNNEQFF	TGTGCCAGCAGACAAAACAATGAGCAGTTCTTC
few	TRBV5-1	TRBJ1-3	TRBD1	CASSEGQAHGNTIYF	TGCGCCAGCAGCGAGGGACAGGCTCATGGAAACACCATATATTTT
many	TRBV4-1	TRBJ2-5	TRBD2	CASSRGLAGGKETQYF	TGCGCCAGCAGCCGAGGACTAGCGGGGGGAAAAGAGACCCAGTACTTC
NA	TRBV7-9	TRBJ2-4	NA	CASSLGVDILYF	TGTGCCAGCAGCTTAGGGGTGGACATTCTGTACTTC
many	TRBV27	TRBJ1-6	TRBD1	CASSSRQGLNNSPLHF	TGTGCCAGCAGTTCCCGACAGGGCCTAAATAATTCACCCCTCCACTTT
many	TRBV10-3	TRBJ2-3	NA	CAISESGHSTDTQYF	TGTGCCATCAGTGAGTCAGGGCATAGCACAGATACGCAGTATTTT
few	TRBV7-6	TRBJ2-1	TRBD2	CASSDTSGGAYEQFF	TGTGCCAGCAGCGACACTAGCGGGGGGGCCTATGAGCAGTTCTTC
many	TRBV10-2	TRBJ1-2	NA	CASSESNSKDYGYTF	TGCGCCAGCAGTGAGTCGAACAGTAAGGACTATGGCTACACCTTC
few	TRBV7-7	TRBJ2-3	NA	CASSPLSPDTQYF	TGTGCCAGCAGCCCTCTCAGCCCAGATACGCAGTATTTT
many	TRBV5-1	TRBJ2-5	NA	CASSLARGRETQYF	TGCGCCAGCAGCTTGGCGCGGGGACGAGAGACCCAGTACTTC
many	TRBV19	TRBJ1-4	TRBD1	CASSIGTVNEKLFF	TGTGCCAGTAGTATCGGGACAGTTAATGAAAAACTGTTTTTT
NA	TRBV12-3/TRBV12-4	TRBJ1-1	TRBD1	CASRETGGTEAFF	TGTGCCAGCAGAGAAACAGGGGGCACTGAAGCTTTCTTT
NA	TRBV7-9	TRBJ1-2	NA	CASSLDLRLENYGYTF	TGTGCCAGCAGCTTAGATCTTAGACTTGAGAACTATGGCTACACCTTC
many	TRBV20-1	TRBJ1-2	TRBD1	CSAREQTGDGYTF	TGCAGTGCTAGAGAACAGACAGGGGATGGCTACACCTTC
many	TRBV20-1	TRBJ2-5	TRBD2	CSAELLGLAAIREETQYF	TGCAGTGCAGAACTTCTCGGACTAGCGGCGATAAGGGAAGAGACCCAGTACTTC
few	TRBV7-3	TRBJ2-7	TRBD1	CASSLYRGLEQYF	TGTGCCAGCAGCTTATACAGGGGGCTTGAGCAGTACTTC
NA	TRBV5-4	TRBJ2-3	NA	CASSFRVMADTDTQYF	TGTGCCAGCAGCTTCCGTGTGATGGCGGACACAGATACGCAGTATTTT
NA	TRBV2	TRBJ1-2	NA	CASSDRSYGYTF	TGTGCCAGCTCTGACAGAAGCTATGGCTACACCTTC
many	TRBV2	TRBJ1-2	NA	CASSEMDYGYTF	TGTGCCAGCAGTGAGATGGACTATGGCTACACCTTC
many	TRBV10-1	TRBJ2-3	NA	CASSESGRHTDTQYF	TGCGCCAGCAGTGAGTCGGGACGGCACACAGATACGCAGTATTTT
many	TRBV6-6	TRBJ1-1	NA	CASSYSSPPEAFF	TGTGCCAGCAGTTACTCATCTCCCCCTGAAGCTTTCTTT
few	TRBV7-2	TRBJ2-5	NA	CASSLVRGTRQETQYF	TGTGCCAGCAGCTTAGTTCGGGGGACCCGTCAAGAGACCCAGTACTTC
many	TRBV7-2	TRBJ2-4	NA	CASRPGVLNIQYF	TGTGCCAGCAGGCCAGGGGTTTTAAACATTCAGTACTTC
NA	TRBV29-1	TRBJ2-1	NA	CSVLTGNEQFF	TGCAGCGTTCTCACAGGCAATGAGCAGTTCTTC
many	TRBV6-1	TRBJ2-5	NA	CASSDPKDPLQETQYF	TGTGCCAGCAGTGACCCCAAAGACCCTTTGCAGGAGACCCAGTACTTC